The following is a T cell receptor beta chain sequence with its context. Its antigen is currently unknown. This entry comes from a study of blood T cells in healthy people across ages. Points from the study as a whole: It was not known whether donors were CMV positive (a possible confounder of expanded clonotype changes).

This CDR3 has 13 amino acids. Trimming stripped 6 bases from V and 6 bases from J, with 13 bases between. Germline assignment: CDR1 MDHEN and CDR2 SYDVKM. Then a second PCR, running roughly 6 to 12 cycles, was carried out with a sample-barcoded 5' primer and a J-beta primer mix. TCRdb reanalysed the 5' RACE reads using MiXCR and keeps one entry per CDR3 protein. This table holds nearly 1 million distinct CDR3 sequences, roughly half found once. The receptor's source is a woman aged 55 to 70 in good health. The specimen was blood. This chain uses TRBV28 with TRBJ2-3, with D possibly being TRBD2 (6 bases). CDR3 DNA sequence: TGTGCCAGCAGCCCCGGACTATGGGATACGCAGTATTTT. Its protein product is CASSPGLWDTQYF.